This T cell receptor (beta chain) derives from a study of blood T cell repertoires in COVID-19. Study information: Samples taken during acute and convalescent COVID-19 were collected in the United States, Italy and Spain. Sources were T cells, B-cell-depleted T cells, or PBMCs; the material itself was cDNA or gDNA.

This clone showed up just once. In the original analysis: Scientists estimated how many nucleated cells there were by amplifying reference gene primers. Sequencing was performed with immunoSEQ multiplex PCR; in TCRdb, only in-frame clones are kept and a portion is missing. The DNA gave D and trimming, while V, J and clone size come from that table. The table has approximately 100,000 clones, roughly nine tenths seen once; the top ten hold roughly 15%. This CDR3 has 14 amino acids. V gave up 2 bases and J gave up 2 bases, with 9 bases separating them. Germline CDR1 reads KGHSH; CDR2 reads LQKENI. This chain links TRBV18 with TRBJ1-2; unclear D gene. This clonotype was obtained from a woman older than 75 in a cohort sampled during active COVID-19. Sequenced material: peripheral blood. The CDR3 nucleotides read TGTGCCAGCTCACCAAAGGGAGAGAACTATGGCTACACCTTC. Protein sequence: CASSPKGENYGYTF.